This TCR beta chain is drawn from a study of cytomegalovirus exposure and HLA in healthy donors. A multiplex PCR was run with 60 Vbeta primers and 13 Jbeta primers. Generated by immunoSEQ multiplex PCR, the TCRdb table keeps only in-frame clones and is missing some. The table shows some 110,000 clones, with around 74% occurring only once. Germline lookup yields CDR1 MNHNS and CDR2 SASEGT. Unmatched junction bases numbered 9, after V lost 6 bases and J lost 4 bases. This CDR3 has 15 residues. About this clone: The antigen is undetermined.

Findings and caveats of the study: By HLA locus, TCR association rates varied in a later analysis, with DRB1 showing the most and HLA-C the fewest. Cytomegalovirus-associated TCR beta chains were listed, numbering 164.

The TCR comes from a woman aged 40 to 50 in good health and CMV-seropositive. Sequencing was performed on PBMCs. The J gene is TRBJ1-2, the V gene TRBV6-1; 9 positions agree with TRBD1. The CDR3 sequence: CASSDRGVRGYGYTF. CDR3 DNA: TGTGCCAGCAGCGACAGGGGGGTTCGTGGCTATGGCTACACCTTC.